A selection of T cell receptor beta chains follows, all from one sample in a study of blood T cell repertoires in COVID-19. This table comes from immunoSEQ multiplex PCR, and its TCRdb copy is limited to in-frame clones, with some not included. In the table there are over 250,000 clones, around 88% of which are singletons. Sample: PBMCs or T cells enriched from blood (not recorded which). The source is a man between 40 and 49 years old who had recovered from COVID-19. CDR3s include the opening cysteine and the closing phenylalanine or tryptophan. A D gene is named only where the DNA matches it firmly. Some rows have no size entry. The others give once, few or many, or a class for an expanded clone.

cdr3_nt cdr3_aa d_call j_call v_call clone_size
TGCAGCGTACGACAGACCGGCAATGAAAAACTGTTTTTT CSVRQTGNEKLFF . TRBJ1-4 TRBV29-1 .
TGTGCCAGCTCACCCCAGGGACAGAACTATGGCTACACCTTC CASSPQGQNYGYTF TRBD1 TRBJ1-2 TRBV18 few
TGTGCCAGCAGCCAGGACAGGGGGGAACAGCCCCAGCATTTT CASSQDRGEQPQHF TRBD1 TRBJ1-5 TRBV7-8 .
TGTGCCAGTCAAGACAGGGCCGACACTAATGAAAAACTGTTTTTT CASQDRADTNEKLFF TRBD1 TRBJ1-4 TRBV6-5 .
TGTGCCAGCTCAGAGGGGGCGCCCCGTGACTACACCTTC CASSEGAPRDYTF TRBD1 TRBJ1-2 TRBV18 .
TGTGCCAGCAGTGGAGCTCCCACTAATGAAAAACTGTTTTTT CASSGAPTNEKLFF . TRBJ1-4 TRBV25-1 .
TGTGCCAGCAGTCAGGGGAATAGCAATCAGCCCCAGCATTTT CASSQGNSNQPQHF . TRBJ1-5 TRBV6-2/TRBV6-3 .
TGCGCCAGCAGCCAGGATCTACGACTAGCTTTTAATGAGCAGTTCTTC CASSQDLRLAFNEQFF TRBD2 TRBJ2-1 TRBV4-1 .
TGTGCCACCAGGGACATAACCTACGAGCAGTACTTC CATRDITYEQYF . TRBJ2-7 TRBV27 once
TGTGCCAGCAGCTTAGTCCCCGGGGACAGGGGGCGGGAGACCCAGTACTTC CASSLVPGDRGRETQYF TRBD1 TRBJ2-5 TRBV11-3 .
TGTGCCAGCTCAAGGGACAGTTCCTCTGGAAACACCATATATTTT CASSRDSSSGNTIYF TRBD1 TRBJ1-3 TRBV18 .
TGTGCCAGCAGCGGCAACCAAAATGACAGGGCGACTGAAGCTTTCTTT CASSGNQNDRATEAFF TRBD1 TRBJ1-1 TRBV9 .
TGTGCCAGTACCTTGGGGGCCGGCTACACCTTC CASTLGAGYTF . TRBJ1-2 TRBV19 .
TGTGCCAGCAGCTGGACTAGCGGGAGCTCTGGGGCCAACGTCCTGACTTTC CASSWTSGSSGANVLTF TRBD2 TRBJ2-6 TRBV9 once
TGTGCCAGCAGCCGCCTAGCGGCCGGGGAGCTGTTTTTT CASSRLAAGELFF TRBD2 TRBJ2-2 TRBV7-8 .
TGTGCCAGCAGCCGTAGCACAGATACGCAGTATTTT CASSRSTDTQYF . TRBJ2-3 TRBV5-4 .
TGTGCCAGCAGCCTAGCGGGAGAAGTCTACAATGAGCAGTTCTTC CASSLAGEVYNEQFF TRBD2 TRBJ2-1 TRBV11-2 .
TGTGCCAGCAGTTTAGGTGGGAGGGCCTCTTATGAGCAGTTCTTC CASSLGGRASYEQFF TRBD2 TRBJ2-1 TRBV28 .
TGTGCCACCAGTGACCCGGGACAGGGGCACACCGGGGAGCTGTTTTTT CATSDPGQGHTGELFF TRBD1 TRBJ2-2 TRBV24-1 once
TGTGCCAGCAGCCCCCCTAGCGTATTGTCCTACGAGCAGTACTTC CASSPPSVLSYEQYF . TRBJ2-7 TRBV7-8 .
TGTGCCAGCAGCTTAGCGGGACAATTCTATGGCTACACCTTC CASSLAGQFYGYTF . TRBJ1-2 TRBV11-2 .
TGTGCCAGCAGTGACTCCCGGGAGAGAGCTTTCTTT CASSDSRERAFF . TRBJ1-1 TRBV6-4 .
TGTGCCTGGAGTGTTGGGACTAAAGTCTATGGCTACACCTTC CAWSVGTKVYGYTF . TRBJ1-2 TRBV30 once
TGTGCCAGCAGCTTTAGCGGGCCACGCACAGATACGCAGTATTTT CASSFSGPRTDTQYF TRBD2 TRBJ2-3 TRBV7-2 .
TGTGCCAGCAGCTTAAGGGGAGGGGAAAAACTGTTTTTT CASSLRGGEKLFF . TRBJ1-4 TRBV7-3 .
TGCGCCAGCAGCCAAGGACAGGGGGAACACCAGCCCCAGCATTTT CASSQGQGEHQPQHF TRBD1 TRBJ1-5 TRBV4-1 .
TGTGCCAGCAGACGGACTAGCGGCACAGATACGCAGTATTTT CASRRTSGTDTQYF TRBD2 TRBJ2-3 TRBV7-6 .
TGCGCCAGCAGCCGGGGGACTAGCGGGAGTTACGAGCAGTACTTC CASSRGTSGSYEQYF TRBD2 TRBJ2-7 TRBV5-1 .
TGTGCCAGCAGGGGACAGGGGGGAAGCCGCACAGATACGCAGTATTTT CASRGQGGSRTDTQYF TRBD1 TRBJ2-3 TRBV6-4 .
TGTGCCAGCAGTTACTCGACTAGCGGACACTCGACCCAGTACTTC CASSYSTSGHSTQYF TRBD2 TRBJ2-5 TRBV6-5 .
TGTGCCAGCAGTAAGGGGGTGGAGGGCTACACCTTC CASSKGVEGYTF . TRBJ1-2 TRBV6-5 .
TGTGCCAGCAGCTTGACAGCGAACACTGAAGCTTTCTTT CASSLTANTEAFF . TRBJ1-1 TRBV7-3 .
TGTGCCAGCAGTCCCCTGGCAAAGAACACTGAAGCTTTCTTT CASSPLAKNTEAFF . TRBJ1-1 TRBV28 .
TGTGCCAGCAGCCGGACTAGCGGGGGCTACAATGAGCAGTTCTTC CASSRTSGGYNEQFF TRBD2 TRBJ2-1 TRBV7-9 .
TGTGCCAGCAGTGAACTCGGTGCCTACTCCTACAATGAGCAGTTCTTC CASSELGAYSYNEQFF . TRBJ2-1 TRBV6-1 .
TGTGCCAGCAGCTTGGTCGGTCAGGCAAACTATGGCTACACCTTC CASSLVGQANYGYTF . TRBJ1-2 TRBV5-5 .
TGTGCCGCACAAATCTCTGGAAACACCATATATTTT CAAQISGNTIYF . TRBJ1-3 TRBV7-9 .
TGTGCCAGCAGCCAAGAGCACCCGGACAGGGGTATTAACAATGAGCAGTTCTTC CASSQEHPDRGINNEQFF TRBD1 TRBJ2-1 TRBV3-1/TRBV3-2 .
TGTGCCAGCAGCTTGATGGGGGGTCCTCAGCCCCAGCATTTT CASSLMGGPQPQHF . TRBJ1-5 TRBV5-8 few
TGTGCCAGCAGTACCGGGACAGGGGGCTTGAGGGGCTACACCTTC CASSTGTGGLRGYTF TRBD1 TRBJ1-2 TRBV28 few
TGCGCCAGCAGCTTGGGCCCTTCTTACGGGGGGACCTACGAGCAGTACTTC CASSLGPSYGGTYEQYF TRBD2 TRBJ2-7 TRBV5-1 .
TGTGCCAGCAGCGCCGGACTAGCGGGAGGTAGTGGGGAGCTGTTTTTT CASSAGLAGGSGELFF TRBD2 TRBJ2-2 TRBV7-3 .
TGTGCCAGCAGCTTGGACAGGACAGATACGCAGTATTTT CASSLDRTDTQYF . TRBJ2-3 TRBV5-4 once
TGCGCCAGCAGCCAAGAGGGGCAGGTTGCCGGGGAGCTGTTTTTT CASSQEGQVAGELFF . TRBJ2-2 TRBV4-3 .
TGTGCCAGCAGCTTAGGCCCAGGGCGATACTATGGCTACACCTTC CASSLGPGRYYGYTF . TRBJ1-2 TRBV7-8 .
TGTGCCAGCAGCCAGCCGGGACTAGCGGGCTACAATGAGCAGTTCTTC CASSQPGLAGYNEQFF TRBD2 TRBJ2-1 TRBV7-9 .
TGTGCCAGCAGTCACTCTCCAGGGGGGATTAATGAAAAACTGTTTTTT CASSHSPGGINEKLFF TRBD1 TRBJ1-4 TRBV6-6 .
TGTGCCAGTAGTATGGGCCAGGGATACGGAGACTACGAGCAGTACTTC CASSMGQGYGDYEQYF . TRBJ2-7 TRBV19 .
TGTGCCAGCAGCCCTGGGACAGGGGGGGAAAGGCCCCAGCATTTT CASSPGTGGERPQHF TRBD1 TRBJ1-5 TRBV6-4 .
TGTGCCACCAGCAGAGATCGGGGTTCTGGGGCCAACGTCCTGACTTTC CATSRDRGSGANVLTF . TRBJ2-6 TRBV15 .
TGCGGAACAGGGACAGCTAACTATGGCTACACCTTC CGTGTANYGYTF TRBD1 TRBJ1-2 TRBV29-1 .
TGTGCCAGTATTTCCCCAGACAGCTATGGCTACACCTTC CASISPDSYGYTF . TRBJ1-2 TRBV19 few
TGTGCCAGCTCACCCCAGACAGGGCGTAATGAAAAACTGTTTTTT CASSPQTGRNEKLFF TRBD1 TRBJ1-4 TRBV18 .
TGTGCCAGTAGTAAGCGTCTAGCGGGGGGGTCCGGATCCTACAATGAGCAGTTCTTC CASSKRLAGGSGSYNEQFF TRBD2 TRBJ2-1 TRBV19 .
TGTGCCAGCAGCCACGCTGGACAGGGAGGGACGGACGAGCAGTACTTC CASSHAGQGGTDEQYF . TRBJ2-7 TRBV4-2 few
TGTGCCAGCAGCTTGGGACAGGCCTTTCCCTACGAGCAGTACTTC CASSLGQAFPYEQYF . TRBJ2-7 TRBV5-8 .